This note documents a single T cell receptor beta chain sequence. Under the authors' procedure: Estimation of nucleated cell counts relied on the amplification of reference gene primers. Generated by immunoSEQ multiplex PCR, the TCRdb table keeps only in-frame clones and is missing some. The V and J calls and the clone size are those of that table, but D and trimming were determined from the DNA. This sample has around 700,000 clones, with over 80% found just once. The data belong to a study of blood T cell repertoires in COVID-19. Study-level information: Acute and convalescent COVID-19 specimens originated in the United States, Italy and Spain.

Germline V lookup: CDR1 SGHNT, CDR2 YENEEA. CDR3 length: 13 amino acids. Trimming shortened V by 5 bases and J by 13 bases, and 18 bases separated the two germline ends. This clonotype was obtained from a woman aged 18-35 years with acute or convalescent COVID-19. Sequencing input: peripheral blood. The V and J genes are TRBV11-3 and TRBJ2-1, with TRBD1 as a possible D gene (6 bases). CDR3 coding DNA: TGTGCCAGCAGCAGCTCGGGACAAACATTACAGTTCTTC. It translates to CASSSSGQTLQFF.